These 20 T cell receptor beta chains share one sample of origin, sequenced in a study of blood T cell repertoires in COVID-19. Profiled with immunoSEQ multiplex PCR; TCRdb holds only in-frame clones, not every one. This sample carries around 56,000 clones, around 77% of them seen once, and the ten largest clones take 3.2%. Sequences were obtained from peripheral blood. The receptors were sampled from a man in his sixties with acute or convalescent COVID-19.

The chain joins TRBV14 to TRBJ1-2; D gene uncertain. CDR1 and CDR2 from the germline V gene are SGHDN and FVKESK. This CDR3 contains 13 residues. V was cut by 4 bases and J by 7 bases, with 13 bases left in between. The CDR3 DNA is TGTGCCAGCAGCCCTCTGGCGGGTACTGGCTACACCTTC. It encodes CASSPLAGTGYTF.

V gene TRBV19 combines with J gene TRBJ2-2; D is perhaps TRBD2 (6 bases). The CDR3 has 18 amino acids. Germline CDR1 is LNHDA and CDR2 is SQIVND (reference sequence). Between the trimmed V and J ends, which lost 7 bases and 2 bases, there was a span of 23 bases. As DNA, the CDR3 is TGTGCCAGTATGCCCCCGTGGGGCCGGGAGTACAACACCGGGGAGCTGTTTTTT. Protein product: CASMPPWGREYNTGELFF. Full variable domain (rest looked up from reference TRBV19 and TRBJ2-2): DGGITQSPKYLFRKEGQNVTLSCEQNLNHDAMYWYRQDPGQGLRLIYYSQIVNDFQKGDIAEGYSVSREKKESFPLTVTSAQKNPTAFYLCASMPPWGREYNTGELFFGEGSRLTVL.

The rearrangement joins TRBV18 to TRBJ2-3; weak D call: TRBD2 (5 bases). CDR1 and CDR2 (germline): KGHSH, LQKENI. This CDR3 spans 15 amino acids. V was shortened by 3 bases and J by 3 bases, with 13 bases between the two germline ends. The CDR3 DNA reads as TGTGCCAGCTCACCCCACGGGGATGGAACAGATACGCAGTATTTT. Encoded protein: CASSPHGDGTDTQYF. The full variable domain, completed using reference TRBV18 and TRBJ2-3, is NAGVMQNPRHLVRRRGQEARLRCSPMKGHSHVYWYRQLPEEGLKFMVYLQKENIIDESGMPKERFSAEFPKEGPSILRIQQVVRGDSAAYFCASSPHGDGTDTQYFGPGTRLTVL.

The chain employs TRBV5-4 and TRBJ2-6, with D possibly being TRBD2 (6 bases). This CDR3 has 13 amino acids. The germline V and J ends were trimmed by 4 bases and 9 bases, with 11 bases remaining between them. Germline assignment: CDR1 SGHNT and CDR2 YYREEE (reference sequence). The CDR3 nucleotides read TGTGCCAGCAGCCTCGCGGGGAACAACGTCCTGACTTTC. It yields the protein CASSLAGNNVLTF.

The chain employs TRBV5-1 and TRBJ1-2; possible D gene TRBD1, 6 bases. The germline gives CDR1 SGHRS, CDR2 YFSETQ. There are 14 residues in the CDR3. Trimming cost V 3 bases and J 4 bases, with 13 bases left between them. The CDR3 bases are TGCGCCAGCAGCTCGGACAGACCCTCCTATGGCTACACCTTC. Its translation: CASSSDRPSYGYTF.

V and J are TRBV19 and TRBJ1-5, with TRBD1 matching 9 bases. The germline CDR1 and CDR2 sequences are LNHDA and SQIVND (reference sequence). The CDR3 has 15 residues. V shed 6 bases, J shed 4 bases, and the junction held 7 bases outside the gene matches. Here the CDR3 reads CASSAGTGINQPQHF. The DNA for the CDR3 is TGTGCCAGTAGCGCCGGGACAGGGATAAATCAGCCCCAGCATTTT.

The V gene is TRBV11-2, the J gene TRBJ1-1, with 7 bases that match TRBD1. This CDR3 has 13 amino acids. Germline CDR1 is SGHAT and CDR2 is FQNNGV. V dropped 7 bases and J dropped 11; count of bases not matched to a gene: 13. As DNA, the CDR3 is TGTGCCAGCACCGCGGACAGGACCCTTGGGGCTTTCTTT. Protein: CASTADRTLGAFF.

The rearrangement links TRBV7-9 to TRBJ2-7; D remains ambiguous. The CDR3 runs 15 residues. The V and J ends lost 4 bases and 4 bases respectively, with 17 bases between them. In germline, CDR1 is SEHNR, CDR2 FQNEAQ (reference sequence). CDR3 nucleotides: TGTGCCAGCAGCTCACGACAAAACCCTCTGTACGAGCAGTACTTC. Its translation: CASSSRQNPLYEQYF.

This sequence joins TRBV24-1 and TRBJ2-7; TRBD1 matches 8 bases. The germline V gene has CDR1 KGHDR and CDR2 SFDVKD. V dropped 4 bases and J dropped 2; count of bases not matched to a gene: 9. This CDR3 comprises 16 residues. CDR3 in amino acids: CATSDPIGQGPYEQYF. DNA for the CDR3: TGTGCCACCAGTGACCCTATCGGACAGGGACCCTACGAGCAGTACTTC.

This chain uses TRBV5-4 with TRBJ2-7; 11 nucleotides match TRBD1. This CDR3 has 15 residues. V shed 2 bases and J 2 bases; nucleotides not matched to a gene: 3. CDR1 SGHNT and CDR2 YYREEE come from the germline V gene (reference sequence). DNA of the CDR3: TGTGCCAGCAGCTTAGGACAGGGGGCAACCTACGAGCAGTACTTC. Translated, it gives CASSLGQGATYEQYF.

This clone was seen just once. The chain links TRBV7-8 to TRBJ2-3, with 11 bases aligning to TRBD2. J was trimmed by 0 bases and V by 5 bases; bases with no gene match: 13. The germline gives CDR1 SGHVS, CDR2 FQNEAQ. This CDR3 comprises 19 residues. The CDR3: CASSPALAGGPTSTDTQYF. CDR3 DNA sequence: TGTGCCAGCAGCCCCGCGCTAGCGGGGGGCCCCACTAGCACAGATACGCAGTATTTT. The full variable domain, its missing parts supplied by reference TRBV7-8 and TRBJ2-3, is GAGVSQSPRYKVAKRGQDVALRCDPISGHVSLFWYQQALGQGPEFLTYFQNEAQLDKSGLPSDRFFAERPEGSVSTLKIQRTQQEDSAVYLCASSPALAGGPTSTDTQYFGPGTRLTVL.

Worth noting for this clone: This specimen includes other DNA sequences encoding the same CDR3. The rearrangement links TRBV28 to TRBJ1-2, with 8 bases lining up with TRBD1. CDR3 length: 16 amino acids. Germline V gene lookup returns CDR1 MDHEN and CDR2 SYDVKM. After removal of 4 bases from V and 2 bases from J, the junction contained 9 bases not matched to a gene. The CDR3 DNA follows: TGTGCCAGCAGTTCCCCCAGGGGGCAAGGGAACTATGGCTACACCTTC. Its translation: CASSSPRGQGNYGYTF.

CDR3 nucleotides: TGCGCCAGCAGCCTGACTAGCGGGGGCGGGGATACGCAGTATTTT. As protein: CASSLTSGGGDTQYF. The chain joins TRBV5-1 to TRBJ2-3; the match to TRBD2 covers 12 bases. From germline, CDR1 is SGHRS and CDR2 YFSETQ. Unmatched junction bases numbered 6, after V lost 4 bases and J lost 6 bases. The CDR3 has 15 residues.

V gene TRBV2 combines with J gene TRBJ1-2; 9 nucleotides agree with TRBD1. Trimming took 6 bases from V and 5 from J; bases not matched to a gene: 13. From germline, CDR1 is SNHLY and CDR2 FYNNEI. This CDR3 is built from 16 residues. The CDR3 loop is CASRPRGTGLLYGYTF. CDR3 DNA: TGTGCCAGCAGGCCGCGGGGGACAGGGTTGTTGTATGGCTACACCTTC.

The chain carries TRBV24-1 and TRBJ2-3; the D gene is possibly TRBD1 (5 bases). Germline V gives CDR1 KGHDR, CDR2 SFDVKD. V was shortened by 0 bases and J by 6 bases, with 9 bases between the two germline ends. The CDR3 has 14 amino acids. As DNA, the CDR3 is TGTGCCACCAGTGATTTGTCAGGGCTGGATACGCAGTATTTT. This gives the protein CATSDLSGLDTQYF.

The rearrangement links TRBV5-4 to TRBJ1-1, with D perhaps matching TRBD1 (6 bases). Germline CDR1 reads SGHNT; CDR2 reads YYREEE (reference sequence). The V end lost 0 bases, the J end lost 1 base, and 10 bases lay between the germline ends. The CDR3 contains 15 residues. As DNA, the CDR3 is TGTGCCAGCAGCTTGGGGGGACATACGAACACTGAAGCTTTCTTT. This translates into CASSLGGHTNTEAFF.

The rearrangement uses TRBV29-1 and TRBJ2-5; 10 positions agree with TRBD1. This CDR3 region has 13 residues. The germline V gene has CDR1 SQVTM and CDR2 ANQGSEA. V gave up 5 bases and J gave up 5 bases; unmatched junction bases: 5. The CDR3 DNA follows: TGCAGCGTTAGACAGGGGGCGGCGGAGACCCAGTACTTC. The encoded protein is CSVRQGAAETQYF.

V usage is TRBV6-5 and J usage is TRBJ2-7; D is uncertain. This CDR3 has 15 amino acids. Germline CDR1 and CDR2: MNHEY and SVGAGI. Trimming took off 6 bases at V and 0 bases at J, with 15 bases between the two ends. The CDR3, as DNA: TGTGCCAGCAGCTCTACGTTGTGGAGCTCCTACGAGCAGTACTTC. Translation: CASSSTLWSSYEQYF.

The chain carries TRBV4-2 and TRBJ2-5; D unclear. Germline V gene data show CDR1 as LGHNA and CDR2 as YNFKEQ. The ends were cut back, 1 base at V and 5 bases at J, with 11 bases in the middle. The length of the CDR3 is 14 residues. In DNA form, the CDR3 reads TGTGCCAGCAGCCAAGGGCAGGCGTGGGAGACCCAGTACTTC. Translated, it gives CASSQGQAWETQYF.

V and J are TRBV6-5 and TRBJ1-6; D possibly corresponds to TRBD1 (6 bases). This CDR3 region has 16 residues. V lost 0 bases, J lost 10 bases, and 16 bases lay in between. From germline, CDR1 is MNHEY and CDR2 SVGAGI. The CDR3 DNA follows: TGTGCCAGCAGTTACTCGATGGCAGGGGATAGCTCACCCCTCCACTTT. Translated, it gives CASSYSMAGDSSPLHF.